This T cell receptor (beta chain) derives from a study of cytomegalovirus exposure and HLA in healthy donors (dated by TCRdb to 2015 to 2018). For the wider study: An earlier analysis of about 560 of the donors reported 276 Gb of sequence data and roughly 120 million unique TCR beta sequences obtained from approximately 180 million T cells. In addition to the first cohort of 666 subjects, a separate validation cohort of 100 to 150 different subjects was used. Rather than drawing on any new phenotypic data, the later analysis identified candidate immune exposures from TCR beta sequences and the way those sequences occurred across donors. Of the roughly 400 genotyped donors, about 80% fell in the genetic ancestry cluster associated with self-reported Caucasian donors. Roughly five DR-DQ haplotypes were handled as single units for association and clustering, since linkage in the cohort was strong. HLA typing covered class I and class II loci at four-digit resolution. The study profiled the T cell repertoires of 666 subjects by immunosequencing and related them to cytomegalovirus serostatus. The number of donors typed differed by locus, with roughly 620-630 for A, B, C, DRB1 and DQB1, around 500 for DQA1, over 600 for DPA1, and around 430 for DPB1. An earlier analysis of roughly 580 of the donors used high-throughput TCR beta sequencing to judge whether each TCR beta V gene segment behaved as functional or pseudogenic. In a later genetic analysis, genome-wide SNP genotypes for 398 of the 666 donors were used, and that subset was treated as a discovery cohort. On average, approximately 250,000 unique TCR beta nucleotide sequences were sequenced per donor among 350 to 400 genotyped donors of the cohort, with roughly 18% of those sequences being non-productive. About 330 gigabases of sequencing data and approximately 92 million unique TCR sequences made up an early release that covered some 640 HLA-typed donors. The study aimed to test whether signatures of past pathogen exposure could be identified by cataloging public T cell receptors. To predict cytomegalovirus infection status, the study brought together high-throughput TCR immunosequencing, statistical association of individual TCRs with disease status, and machine learning. All discovery cohort repertoires had been generated on a single sequencing platform. Alongside the repertoire data, information on donor age, sex, ethnicity and CMV serostatus was compiled. A later analysis re-analyzed previously published TCR beta repertoires from several hundred donors and added high-resolution HLA genotyping to study TCR occurrence patterns. Study-level results and caveats: While some public TCRs were present in many individuals, most TCR sequences turned up only very rarely across donors. A later analysis associated about 16,000 TCR beta sequences with specific HLA alleles at a false discovery rate of 0.05. Some IMGT-functional V segments, including TRBV6-2 and TRBV6-3, could not be told apart with the 87-base-pair reads, so those segments were excluded. According to a later analysis, TCR association rates differed among HLA loci, with DRB1 alleles showing the most associated TCRs and HLA-C alleles showing the fewest. The authors suggested that the approach could potentially be extended to other disease states and immunological phenotypes. The sequencing pipeline was judged likely to have produced a cluster of highly shared sequence variants as a technical artifact. The cohort was sequenced for TCR beta chains only, and without alpha or paired-chain data the features that could be detected were limited. The study gave a list of some 150 TCR beta chains associated with cytomegalovirus. Compared with the 666-donor mean, donors in an Asian-associated ancestry cluster had fewer N-insertions in productive TCRs, according to a later genetic analysis. A further reported finding was that TCR beta sequences accurately predicted the HLA-A and HLA-B alleles for most subjects in the first cohort. The presence/absence analyses assumed that sequencing depth was roughly uniform across donors, and that assumption may not be true. Compared with equally common non-associated chains, HLA-associated TCR beta chains in a later analysis were more clonally expanded and had lower generation probabilities. The classifier was reported to diagnose cytomegalovirus status with high specificity and sensitivity in both the original and validation cohorts. According to a later analysis, parvovirus B19, influenza, CMV and Epstein-Barr virus appeared linked to several top co-occurrence clusters. Strong co-occurrence of HLA alleles, especially DR and DQ, made assigning TCR associations to individual alleles difficult. Because HLA typing was unavailable for some donors at each locus, only the typed subset was used in association tests. In vitro tests confirmed that a few of the cytomegalovirus-associated TCR beta chains recognize cytomegalovirus antigens. Because counts were too low, roughly 18 rarely observed V segments, including chromosome 9 orphons, were left out of the earlier analysis of roughly 600 of the donors. Linkage disequilibrium might explain the correlated functional status among segregating V segments, but an unknown experimental factor could not be excluded. Immune exposure information for the cohort was limited to CMV serostatus. In an earlier analysis of 450 to 750 of the donors, most TCR beta V segments appeared in productive rearrangements about 90% or about 30% of the time, broadly matching IMGT annotations. Most CMV-associated TCR beta chains appeared to be HLA-restricted in a later analysis, and the HLA associations seemed to be driven largely by CMV exposure. In a later genetic analysis, a missense DCLRE1C variant was associated with V-gene and J-gene trimming of TCR beta chains, and the association was replicated in an independent cohort.

The library relied on the immunoSEQ multiplex PCR assay. A mixture of 60 forward primers for TCR Vbeta segments and 13 reverse primers for TCR Jbeta segments was used in the multiplex PCR. The CDR3 region of rearranged TCR beta genes was amplified from genomic DNA by a multiplex PCR assay. On the Illumina HiSeq System, the amplified TCR beta libraries were sequenced as 87-base-pair reads. On the authors' methods: A later analysis tallied approximately 87 million unique TCR beta chains across the 550 to 850 repertoires, and approximately 12 million of those chains were shared by two or more donors. A nearest-neighbor algorithm error-corrected the raw reads and collapsed the reads into unique sequences, merging closely related sequences to remove PCR and sequencing errors. To assign V, D and J gene segments, CDR3 sequences were aligned to IMGT reference sequences. For a sequence to be retained, at least a six-nucleotide match to both a V gene segment and a J gene segment was required. A rearrangement was called productive if the CDR3 had no stop codons and remained in frame with V and J, and every other rearrangement was called non-productive. Following IMGT convention, CDR3 was defined as the stretch from the second conserved V-encoded cysteine up to the conserved J-encoded phenylalanine. Sequences without an unambiguous match to a single V gene segment were excluded from the earlier analysis of over 500 of the donors. An earlier analysis of 587 of the donors called V segments functional above 56.7% productive rearrangements and segregating when the between-donor standard deviation exceeded 5%. To diagnose cytomegalovirus status from the catalog of TCR beta chain sequences, a statistical classification framework was built. A later analysis assigned V and J genes by comparing TCR nucleotide sequences with IMGT/GENE-DB human TR gene sequences. In a later analysis, CDR3 sequences and most-parsimonious VDJ recombination scenarios were assigned using the TCRdist pipeline. In a later analysis, each TCR beta chain was defined by its CDR3 amino acid sequence together with its V-gene family, and reads lacking a unique V-gene family were excluded. To address suspected cross-contamination and a sequencing artifact, a later analysis removed several hundred highly shared, low-generation-probability nucleotide sequences. In a later analysis, a clonal expansion index for each public chain was calculated from normalized within-repertoire ranks of inferred template counts. Generation probabilities in a later analysis came from a VDJ recombination model fitted to out-of-frame rearrangements, and those results were checked against IGoR. A later analysis scored TCR-TCR, TCR-HLA and TCR-CMV co-occurrence with hypergeometric tests, applying a repertoire-size bias correction to TCR pairs. To estimate false discovery rates, a later analysis permuted the HLA or CMV assignments 20 times. In a later analysis, co-occurring TCRs were grouped with DBSCAN, and TCRdist sequence similarity was added when clustering was performed within HLA-allele-positive subsets. Repertoires with fewer than 30,000 or more than 120,000 public chains were left out of co-occurrence clustering, as were about five repertoires with anomalous nucleotide sharing. TCRdb's version of the immuneACCESS table is confined to in-frame rearrangements and falls short of the full clone set. An unresolved V gene accounts for under half of the shortfall where checked; the remainder is of unknown origin. The DNA was the basis for D and trimming; V, J and clone size are from that table. This sample's clone table shows over 45,000 clones. The ten largest clones take up roughly 2% of the sample.

CDR1 SGHRS and CDR2 YFSETQ are derived from the germline V gene. The CDR3 sequence holds 13 residues, the cysteine and phenylalanine included. Only the CDR3 DNA stays, 39 bases, in frame from base 1. The germline V end is reduced by 4 bases and the J end by 9 bases; junction bases left unmatched: 7. In the case of this clone: Its target antigen remains unknown.

In total, around 600 healthy bone marrow donors made up the cohort. At the time of sampling, all cohort members were nominally healthy, though unrecorded immune exposures were likely present. The donor tested CMV seronegative, placing the donor among the 350 or so seronegative members of the cohort. Every donor gave a peripheral blood sample, and the peripheral blood mononuclear cells from that sample were used for TCR beta sequencing. The Qiagen DNeasy Blood Extraction Kit was used to extract genomic DNA from the blood cell samples. The chain was built from TRBV5-1 and TRBJ1-1; TRBD1 fits 9 bases in the junction. Specimen: PBMCs. The TCR sequence derives from a woman in her late teens or twenties in good health and CMV-seronegative. This receptor carries the CDR3 CASSVGQGNKAFF. The DNA sequence follows: TGCGCCAGCAGCGTAGGACAGGGGAATAAAGCTTTCTTT.